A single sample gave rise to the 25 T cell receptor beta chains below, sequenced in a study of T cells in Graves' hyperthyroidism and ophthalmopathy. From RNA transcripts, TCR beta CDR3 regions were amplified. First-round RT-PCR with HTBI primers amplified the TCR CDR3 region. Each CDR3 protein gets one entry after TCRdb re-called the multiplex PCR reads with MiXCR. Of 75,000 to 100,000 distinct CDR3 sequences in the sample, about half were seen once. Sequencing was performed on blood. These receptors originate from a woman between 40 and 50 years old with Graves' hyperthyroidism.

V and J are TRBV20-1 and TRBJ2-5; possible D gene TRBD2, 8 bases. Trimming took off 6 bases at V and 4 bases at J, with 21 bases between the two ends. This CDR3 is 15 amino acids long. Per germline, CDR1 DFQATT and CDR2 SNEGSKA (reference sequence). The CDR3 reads CSATGTRGLGETQYF. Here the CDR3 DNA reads TGCAGTGCCACCGGGACTAGGGGGCTGGGAGAGACCCAGTACTTC.

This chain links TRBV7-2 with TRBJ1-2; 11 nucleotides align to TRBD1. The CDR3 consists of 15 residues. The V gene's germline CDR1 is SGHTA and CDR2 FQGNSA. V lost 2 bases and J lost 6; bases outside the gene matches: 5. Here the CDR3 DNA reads TGTGCCAGCAGCTTATATTGGGGACAGGGGGATGGCTACACCTTC. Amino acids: CASSLYWGQGDGYTF.

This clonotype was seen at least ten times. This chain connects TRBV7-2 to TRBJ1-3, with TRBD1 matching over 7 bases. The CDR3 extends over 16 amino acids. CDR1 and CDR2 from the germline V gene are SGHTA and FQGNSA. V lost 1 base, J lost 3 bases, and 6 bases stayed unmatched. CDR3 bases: TGTGCCAGCAGCTTAGTAGGGGGGACAGTTGGAAACACCATATATTTT. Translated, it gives CASSLVGGTVGNTIYF.

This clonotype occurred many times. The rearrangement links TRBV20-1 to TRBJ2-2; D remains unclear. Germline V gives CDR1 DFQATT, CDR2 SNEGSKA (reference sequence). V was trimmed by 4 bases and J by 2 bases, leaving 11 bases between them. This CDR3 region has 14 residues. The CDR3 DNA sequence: TGCAGTGCTATCCCCCAGCCCAACACCGGGGAGCTGTTTTTT. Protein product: CSAIPQPNTGELFF.

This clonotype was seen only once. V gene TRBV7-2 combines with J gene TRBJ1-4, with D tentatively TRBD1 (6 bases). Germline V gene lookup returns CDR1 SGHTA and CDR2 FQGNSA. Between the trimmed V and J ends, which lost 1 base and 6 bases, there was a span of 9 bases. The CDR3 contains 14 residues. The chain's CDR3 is CASSLGGADEKLFF. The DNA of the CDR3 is TGTGCCAGCAGCTTAGGGGGGGCGGATGAAAAACTGTTTTTT.

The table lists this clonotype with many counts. CDR3 DNA sequence: TGCAGTGCTGTTCAGGGAGCTAACTATGGCTACACCTTC. Translating it yields CSAVQGANYGYTF. The chain combines TRBV20-1 with TRBJ1-2, with a tentative D call TRBD1 (5 bases). Germline loops: CDR1 DFQATT, CDR2 SNEGSKA (reference sequence). This CDR3 has 13 amino acids. V was shortened by 5 bases and J by 0 bases, with 10 bases between the two germline ends.

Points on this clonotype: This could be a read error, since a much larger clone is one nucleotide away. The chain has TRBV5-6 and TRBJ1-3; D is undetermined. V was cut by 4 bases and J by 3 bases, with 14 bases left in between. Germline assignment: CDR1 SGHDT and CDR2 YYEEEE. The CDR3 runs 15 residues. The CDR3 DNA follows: TGTGCCAGCAGCCAAGTGTCGGGGTGTGGAAACACCATATATTTT. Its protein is CASSQVSGCGNTIYF.

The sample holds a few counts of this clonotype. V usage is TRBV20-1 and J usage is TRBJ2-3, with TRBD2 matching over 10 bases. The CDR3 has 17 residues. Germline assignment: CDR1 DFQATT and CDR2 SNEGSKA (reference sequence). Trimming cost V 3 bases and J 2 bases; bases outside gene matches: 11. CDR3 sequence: CSASRAGGPSYTDTQYF. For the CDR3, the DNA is TGCAGTGCTAGTCGAGCGGGAGGGCCGTCGTACACAGATACGCAGTATTTT.

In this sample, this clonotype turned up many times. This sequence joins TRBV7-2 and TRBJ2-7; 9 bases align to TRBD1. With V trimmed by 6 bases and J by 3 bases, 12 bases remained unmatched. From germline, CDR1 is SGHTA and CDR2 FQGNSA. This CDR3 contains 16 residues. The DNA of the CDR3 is TGTGCCAGCAGTTTCCGTTCCGGGACAGGGCTCTACGAGCAGTACTTC. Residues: CASSFRSGTGLYEQYF.

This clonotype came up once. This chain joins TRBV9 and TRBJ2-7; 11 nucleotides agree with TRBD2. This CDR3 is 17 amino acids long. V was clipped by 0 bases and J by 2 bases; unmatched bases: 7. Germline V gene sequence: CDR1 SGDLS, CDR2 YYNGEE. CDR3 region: CASSVAPTSGNAYEQYF. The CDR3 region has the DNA TGTGCCAGCAGCGTAGCTCCGACTAGCGGGAACGCCTACGAGCAGTACTTC.

Here the CDR3 reads CSSGRLAFQETQYF. CDR3 bases: TGCAGCAGTGGGAGACTAGCGTTCCAAGAGACCCAGTACTTC. The chain employs TRBV29-1 and TRBJ2-5; 8 nucleotides match TRBD2. Germline V gives CDR1 SQVTM, CDR2 ANQGSEA. V lost 8 bases and J lost 1; bases outside the gene matches: 9. This CDR3 has 14 residues.

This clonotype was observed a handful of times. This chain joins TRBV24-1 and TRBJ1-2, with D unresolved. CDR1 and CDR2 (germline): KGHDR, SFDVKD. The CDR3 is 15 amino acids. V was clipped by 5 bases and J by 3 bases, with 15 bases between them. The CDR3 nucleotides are TGTGCCACCAGTGCTAGCGAAGGATGGGACTATGGCTACACCTTC. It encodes CATSASEGWDYGYTF.

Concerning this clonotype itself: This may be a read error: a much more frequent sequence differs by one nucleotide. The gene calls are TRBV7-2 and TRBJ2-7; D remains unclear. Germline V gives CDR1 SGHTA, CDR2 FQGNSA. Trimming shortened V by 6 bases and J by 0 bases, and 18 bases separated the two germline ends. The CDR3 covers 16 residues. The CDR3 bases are TGTGCCAGCAGTTACTCTATCCCAAGGAGCTCCTACGAGCAGTACTTC. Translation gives CASSYSIPRSSYEQYF.

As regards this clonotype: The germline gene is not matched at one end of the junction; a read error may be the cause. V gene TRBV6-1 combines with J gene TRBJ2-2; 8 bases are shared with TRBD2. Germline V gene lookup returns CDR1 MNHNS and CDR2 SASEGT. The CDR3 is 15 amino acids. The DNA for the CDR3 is TGTGCCAGCAGCAGAAACAGCGGGAGTACCGGAGAGCTGTTTTTT. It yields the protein CASSRNSGSTGELFF.

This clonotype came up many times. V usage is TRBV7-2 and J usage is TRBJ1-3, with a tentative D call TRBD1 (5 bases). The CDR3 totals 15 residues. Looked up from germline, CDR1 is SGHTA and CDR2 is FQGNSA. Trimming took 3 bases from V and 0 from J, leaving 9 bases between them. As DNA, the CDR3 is TGTGCCAGCAGCTTTGGGGCCGGCTCTGGAAACACCATATATTTT. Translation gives CASSFGAGSGNTIYF. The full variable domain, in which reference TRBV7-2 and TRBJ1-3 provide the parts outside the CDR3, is GAGVSQSPSNKVTEKGKDVELRCDPISGHTALYWYRQSLGQGLEFLIYFQGNSAPDKSGLPSDRFSAERTGGSVSTLTIQRTQQEDSAVYLCASSFGAGSGNTIYFGEGSWLTVV.

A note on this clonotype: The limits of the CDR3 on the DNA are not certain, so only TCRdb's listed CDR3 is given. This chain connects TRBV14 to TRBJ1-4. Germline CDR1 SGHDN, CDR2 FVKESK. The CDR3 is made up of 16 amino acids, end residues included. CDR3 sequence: CASSQDPGQRTKNCFF.

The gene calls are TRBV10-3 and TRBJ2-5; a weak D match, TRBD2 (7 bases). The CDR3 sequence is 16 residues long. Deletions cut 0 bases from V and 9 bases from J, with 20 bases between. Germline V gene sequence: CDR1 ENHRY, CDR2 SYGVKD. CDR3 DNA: TGTGCCATCAGTGAGTCGACGGGGGGCGCAGGGCAGCCCCAGTACTTC. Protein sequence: CAISESTGGAGQPQYF.

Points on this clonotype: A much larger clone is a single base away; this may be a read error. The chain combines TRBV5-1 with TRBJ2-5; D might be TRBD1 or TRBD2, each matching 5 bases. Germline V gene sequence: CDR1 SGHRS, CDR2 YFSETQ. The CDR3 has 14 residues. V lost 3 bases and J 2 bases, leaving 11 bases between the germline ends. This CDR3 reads CASSWDGSQETQYF. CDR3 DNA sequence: TGCGCCAGCAGCTGGGACGGAAGTCAAGAGACCCAGTACTTC.

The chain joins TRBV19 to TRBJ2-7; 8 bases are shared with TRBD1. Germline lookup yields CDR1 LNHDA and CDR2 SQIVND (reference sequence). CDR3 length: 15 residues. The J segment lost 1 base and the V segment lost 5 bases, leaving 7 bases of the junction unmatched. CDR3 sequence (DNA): TGTGCCAGTAGTCGTGCGGGACAGGAGTCCTACGAGCAGTACTTC. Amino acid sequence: CASSRAGQESYEQYF.

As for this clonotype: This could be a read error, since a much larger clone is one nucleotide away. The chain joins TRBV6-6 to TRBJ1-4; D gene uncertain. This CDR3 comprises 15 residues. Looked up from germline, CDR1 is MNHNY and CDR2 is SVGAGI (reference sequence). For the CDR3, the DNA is TGTGCCAGCAGTTACTCGTGGGGAACTAATGAAAAACCGTTTTTT. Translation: CASSYSWGTNEKPFF.

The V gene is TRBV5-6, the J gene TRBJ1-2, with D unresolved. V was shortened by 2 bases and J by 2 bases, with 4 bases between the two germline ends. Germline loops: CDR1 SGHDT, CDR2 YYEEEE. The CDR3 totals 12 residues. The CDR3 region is CASSFGNYGYTF. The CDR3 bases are TGTGCCAGCAGCTTCGGGAACTATGGCTACACCTTC.

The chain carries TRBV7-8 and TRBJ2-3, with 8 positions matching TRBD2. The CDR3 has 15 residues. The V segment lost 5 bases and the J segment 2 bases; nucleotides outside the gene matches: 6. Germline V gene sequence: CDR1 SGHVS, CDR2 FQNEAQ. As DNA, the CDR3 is TGTGCCAGCAGCGAGCGGGAGCTTCCCACAGATACGCAGTATTTT. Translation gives CASSERELPTDTQYF.

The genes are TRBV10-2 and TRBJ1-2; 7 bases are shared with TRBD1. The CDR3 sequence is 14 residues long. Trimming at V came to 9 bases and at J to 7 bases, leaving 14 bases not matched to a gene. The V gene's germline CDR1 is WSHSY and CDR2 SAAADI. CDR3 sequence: CARSYLGGGSGYTF. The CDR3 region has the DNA TGCGCCAGGAGTTACTTGGGAGGGGGCAGTGGCTACACCTTC.

CDR3: CASSLGGGSYEQYF. CDR3 nucleotides: TGTGCCAGCAGCTTAGGCGGAGGCTCCTACGAGCAGTACTTC. The chain carries TRBV7-9 and TRBJ2-7, with a weak D call TRBD2 (5 bases). V lost 1 base, J lost 0 bases, and 7 bases lay in between. The germline V gene encodes CDR1 SEHNR and CDR2 FQNEAQ (reference sequence). The CDR3 runs 14 residues.

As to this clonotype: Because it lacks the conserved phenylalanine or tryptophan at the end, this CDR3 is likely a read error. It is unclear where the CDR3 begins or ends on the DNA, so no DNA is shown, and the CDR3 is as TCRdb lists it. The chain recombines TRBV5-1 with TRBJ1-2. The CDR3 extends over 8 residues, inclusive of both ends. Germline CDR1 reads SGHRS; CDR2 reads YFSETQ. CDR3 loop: CASSWWTS.